A selection of T cell receptor beta chains follows, all from one sample in a study of blood T cells in healthy people across ages. TCRdb re-called the 5' RACE reads with MiXCR, one entry per CDR3 protein. The repertoire holds around 800,000 distinct CDR3 sequences, with 46% as singletons. Sequenced sample: blood. These receptors were collected from a man older than 75 in good health. The CDR3 runs from the conserved cysteine through the conserved F or W. A D gene is named only where the DNA matches it firmly. The size entry is marked missing in some rows and otherwise reads once, few, many or a size class.

D gene: -
V gene: TRBV9
clone size: -
J gene: TRBJ2-1
CDR3 protein: CASSPLGQGPYQETQFF
CDR3 DNA: TGTGCCAGCAGCCCACTAGGTCAGGGACCGTACCAAGAGACCCAGTTCTTC

D gene: TRBD1
V gene: TRBV12-3/TRBV12-4
clone size: -
J gene: TRBJ1-1
CDR3 protein: CASRNRGRNTEAFF
CDR3 DNA: TGTGCCAGCAGAAACAGGGGGCGGAACACTGAAGCTTTCTTT

D gene: TRBD1
V gene: TRBV7-8
clone size: -
J gene: TRBJ1-5
CDR3 protein: CASKQGYSNQPQHF
CDR3 DNA: TGTGCCAGCAAACAGGGGTATAGCAATCAGCCCCAGCATTTT

D gene: -
V gene: TRBV29-1
clone size: -
J gene: TRBJ2-5
CDR3 protein: CSVGALGQYF
CDR3 DNA: TGCAGCGTTGGGGCCCTTGGGCAGTACTTC

D gene: TRBD1
V gene: TRBV7-9
clone size: -
J gene: TRBJ2-7
CDR3 protein: CASSRGQEEQYF
CDR3 DNA: TGTGCCAGCAGCCGCGGACAGGAAGAGCAGTACTTC

D gene: TRBD1
V gene: TRBV29-1
clone size: -
J gene: TRBJ2-1
CDR3 protein: CSVEPPRRDRAYNEQFF
CDR3 DNA: TGCAGCGTTGAGCCCCCGCGGAGGGACAGGGCATACAATGAGCAGTTCTTC

D gene: -
V gene: TRBV2
clone size: few
J gene: TRBJ2-6
CDR3 protein: CASTRRAGANVLTF
CDR3 DNA: TGTGCCAGCACCAGACGGGCCGGGGCCAACGTCCTGACTTTC

D gene: TRBD1
V gene: TRBV30
clone size: -
J gene: TRBJ1-6
CDR3 protein: CAWSYRTGEYNSPLHF
CDR3 DNA: TGTGCCTGGAGTTACCGGACAGGAGAATATAATTCACCCCTCCACTTT

D gene: TRBD1
V gene: TRBV3-1
clone size: -
J gene: TRBJ2-6
CDR3 protein: CASSLPNRGPGANVPTF
CDR3 DNA: TGTGCCAGCAGCCTCCCTAACAGGGGCCCTGGGGCCAACGTCCCGACTTTC

D gene: TRBD2
V gene: TRBV5-1
clone size: -
J gene: TRBJ2-2
CDR3 protein: CASSLGAGVYTGELFF
CDR3 DNA: TGCGCCAGCAGCTTGGGAGCGGGAGTTTACACCGGGGAGCTGTTTTTT

D gene: TRBD1
V gene: TRBV5-1
clone size: -
J gene: TRBJ1-5
CDR3 protein: CASSWKTGEDQPQHF
CDR3 DNA: TGCGCCAGCAGCTGGAAGACAGGGGAGGATCAGCCCCAGCATTTT

D gene: -
V gene: TRBV29-1
clone size: -
J gene: TRBJ2-5
CDR3 protein: CSVGKRRGDNEQYF
CDR3 DNA: TGCAGCGTTGGGAAGCGAAGGGGTGACAATGAGCAGTACTTC

D gene: TRBD1
V gene: TRBV28
clone size: few
J gene: TRBJ2-6
CDR3 protein: CASSFVGQPRRSGANVLTF
CDR3 DNA: TGTGCCAGCAGTTTTGTGGGACAGCCAAGACGCTCTGGGGCCAACGTCCTGACTTTC

D gene: -
V gene: TRBV6-6
clone size: once
J gene: TRBJ2-1
CDR3 protein: CASSYSLGEQFF
CDR3 DNA: TGTGCCAGCAGTTACTCGCTCGGTGAGCAGTTCTTC

D gene: -
V gene: TRBV5-1
clone size: few
J gene: TRBJ2-7
CDR3 protein: CASSPISGTEQYF
CDR3 DNA: TGCGCCAGCAGCCCGATCTCAGGGACCGAGCAGTACTTC

D gene: -
V gene: TRBV4-3
clone size: -
J gene: TRBJ2-1
CDR3 protein: CASSQDPSLGQRQNEQFF
CDR3 DNA: TGCGCCAGCAGCCAAGATCCTTCGCTAGGACAAAGGCAGAATGAGCAGTTCTTC

D gene: TRBD2
V gene: TRBV7-2
clone size: -
J gene: TRBJ2-7
CDR3 protein: CASSLPRTSGSGEQYF
CDR3 DNA: TGCGCCAGCAGCTTACCAAGGACTAGCGGGAGTGGTGAGCAGTACTTC

D gene: -
V gene: TRBV12-3/TRBV12-4
clone size: once
J gene: TRBJ1-2
CDR3 protein: CASSTVQTRGYTF
CDR3 DNA: TGTGCCAGCAGCACAGTTCAAACTCGTGGCTACACCTTC

D gene: -
V gene: TRBV12-3/TRBV12-4
clone size: -
J gene: TRBJ2-1
CDR3 protein: CASSFTRANNEQFF
CDR3 DNA: TGTGCCAGCAGCTTCACACGAGCGAACAATGAGCAGTTCTTC

D gene: TRBD1
V gene: TRBV28
clone size: few
J gene: TRBJ2-2
CDR3 protein: CATMGQVNTGELFF
CDR3 DNA: TGTGCCACCATGGGACAGGTGAACACCGGGGAGCTGTTTTTT

D gene: -
V gene: TRBV6-5
clone size: -
J gene: TRBJ2-6
CDR3 protein: CASRSDVGSGANVLTF
CDR3 DNA: TGTGCCAGCAGGTCAGATGTAGGGTCCGGGGCCAACGTCCTGACTTTC